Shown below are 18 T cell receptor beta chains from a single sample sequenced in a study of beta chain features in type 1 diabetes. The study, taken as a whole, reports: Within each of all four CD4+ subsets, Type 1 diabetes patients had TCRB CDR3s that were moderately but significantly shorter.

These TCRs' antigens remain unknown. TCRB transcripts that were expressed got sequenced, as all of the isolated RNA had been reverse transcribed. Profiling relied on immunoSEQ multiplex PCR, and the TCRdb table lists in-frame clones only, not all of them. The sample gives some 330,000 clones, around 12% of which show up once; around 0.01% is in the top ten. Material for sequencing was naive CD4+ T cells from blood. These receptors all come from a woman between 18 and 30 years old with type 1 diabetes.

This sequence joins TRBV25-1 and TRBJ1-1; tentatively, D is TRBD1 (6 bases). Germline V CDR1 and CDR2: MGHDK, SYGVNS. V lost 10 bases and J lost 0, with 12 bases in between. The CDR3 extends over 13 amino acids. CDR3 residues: CATTGTMNTEAFF. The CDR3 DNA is TGTGCCACCACAGGGACCATGAACACTGAAGCTTTCTTT.

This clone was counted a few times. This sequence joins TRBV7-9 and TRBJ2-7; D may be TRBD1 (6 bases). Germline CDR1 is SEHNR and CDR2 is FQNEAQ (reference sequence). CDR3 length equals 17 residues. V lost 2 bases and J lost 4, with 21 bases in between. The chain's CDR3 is CASSLSEGVISAYEQYF. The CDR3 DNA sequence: TGTGCCAGCAGCTTAAGTGAGGGGGTTATCTCGGCATACGAGCAGTACTTC.

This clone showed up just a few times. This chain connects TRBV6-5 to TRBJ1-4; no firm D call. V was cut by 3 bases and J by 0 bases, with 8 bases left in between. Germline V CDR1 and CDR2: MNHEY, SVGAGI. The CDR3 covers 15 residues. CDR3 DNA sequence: TGTGCCAGCAGTTATAGCCTTGCAACTAATGAAAAACTGTTTTTT. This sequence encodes CASSYSLATNEKLFF.

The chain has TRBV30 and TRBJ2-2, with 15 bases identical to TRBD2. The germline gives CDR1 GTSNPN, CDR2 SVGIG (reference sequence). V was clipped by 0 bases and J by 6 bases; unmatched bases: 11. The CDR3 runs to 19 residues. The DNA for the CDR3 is TGTGCCTGGAGTGTACAGCGGACTAGCGGGAGGGCCGCGGCCGGGGAGCTGTTTTTT. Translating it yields CAWSVQRTSGRAAAGELFF.

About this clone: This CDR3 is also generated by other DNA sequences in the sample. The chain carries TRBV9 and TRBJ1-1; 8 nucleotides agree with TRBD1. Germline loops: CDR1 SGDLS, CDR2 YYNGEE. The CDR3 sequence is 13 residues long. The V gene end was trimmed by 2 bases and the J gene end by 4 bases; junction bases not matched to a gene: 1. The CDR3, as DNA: TGTGCCAGCAGCGTCACAGGGGGCACTGAAGCTTTCTTT. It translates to CASSVTGGTEAFF.

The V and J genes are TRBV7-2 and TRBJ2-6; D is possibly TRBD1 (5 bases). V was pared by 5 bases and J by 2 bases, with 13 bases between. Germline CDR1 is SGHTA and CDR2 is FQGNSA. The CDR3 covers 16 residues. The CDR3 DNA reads TGTGCCAGCAGCGAAAAACAGGCCCCTGGGGCCAACGTCCTGACTTTC. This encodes CASSEKQAPGANVLTF.

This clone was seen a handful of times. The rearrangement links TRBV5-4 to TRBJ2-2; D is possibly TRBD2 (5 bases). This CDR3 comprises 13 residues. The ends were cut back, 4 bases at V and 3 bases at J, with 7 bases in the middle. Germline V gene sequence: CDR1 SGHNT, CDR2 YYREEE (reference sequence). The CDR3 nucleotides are TGTGCCAGCAGCCCGGACTACACCGGGGAGCTGTTTTTT. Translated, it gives CASSPDYTGELFF.

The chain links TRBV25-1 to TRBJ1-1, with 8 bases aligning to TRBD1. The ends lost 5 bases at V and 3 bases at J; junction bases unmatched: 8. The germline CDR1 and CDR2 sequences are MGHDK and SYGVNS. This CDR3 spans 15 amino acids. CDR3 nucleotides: TGTGCCAGCAGTCCCGATGTGGACAGGGACACTGAAGCTTTCTTT. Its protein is CASSPDVDRDTEAFF.

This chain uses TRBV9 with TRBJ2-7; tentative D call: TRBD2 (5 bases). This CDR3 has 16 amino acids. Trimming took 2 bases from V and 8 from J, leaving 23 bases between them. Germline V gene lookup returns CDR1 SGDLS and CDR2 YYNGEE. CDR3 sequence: CASSVGLESVAGKQYF. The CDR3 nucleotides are TGTGCCAGCAGCGTGGGATTAGAGTCAGTAGCCGGGAAGCAGTACTTC. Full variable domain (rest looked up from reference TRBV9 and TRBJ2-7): DSGVTQTPKHLITATGQRVTLRCSPRSGDLSVYWYQQSLDQGLQFLIQYYNGEERAKGNILERFSAQQFPDLHSELNLSSLELGDSALYFCASSVGLESVAGKQYFGPGTRLTVT.

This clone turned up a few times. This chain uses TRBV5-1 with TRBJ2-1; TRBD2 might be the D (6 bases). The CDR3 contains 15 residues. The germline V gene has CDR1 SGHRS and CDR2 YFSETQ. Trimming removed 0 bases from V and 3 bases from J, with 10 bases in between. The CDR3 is CASSLGEAGYNEQFF. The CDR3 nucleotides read TGCGCCAGCAGCTTGGGGGAGGCCGGCTACAATGAGCAGTTCTTC. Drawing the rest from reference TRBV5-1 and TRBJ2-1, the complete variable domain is KAGVTQTPRYLIKTRGQQVTLSCSPISGHRSVSWYQQTPGQGLQFLFEYFSETQRNKGNFPGRFSGRQFSNSRSEMNVSTLELGDSALYLCASSLGEAGYNEQFFGPGTRLTVL.

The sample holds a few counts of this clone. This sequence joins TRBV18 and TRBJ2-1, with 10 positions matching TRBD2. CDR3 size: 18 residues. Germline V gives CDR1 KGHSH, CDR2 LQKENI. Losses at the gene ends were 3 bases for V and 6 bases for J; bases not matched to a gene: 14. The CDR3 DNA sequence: TGTGCCAGCTCACCGATGACGACCGGGACTAGCGCCACCAATGAGCAGTTCTTC. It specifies CASSPMTTGTSATNEQFF.

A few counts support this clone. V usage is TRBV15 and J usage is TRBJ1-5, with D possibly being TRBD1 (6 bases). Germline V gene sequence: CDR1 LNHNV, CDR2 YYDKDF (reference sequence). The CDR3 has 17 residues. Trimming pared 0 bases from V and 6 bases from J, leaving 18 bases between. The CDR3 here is CATSREGATLHSQPQHF. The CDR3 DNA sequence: TGTGCCACCAGCAGAGAGGGGGCCACCTTACATAGTCAGCCCCAGCATTTT.

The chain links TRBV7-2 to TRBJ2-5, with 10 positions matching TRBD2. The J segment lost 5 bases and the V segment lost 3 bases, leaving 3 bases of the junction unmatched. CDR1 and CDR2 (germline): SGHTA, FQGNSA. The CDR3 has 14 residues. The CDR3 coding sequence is TGTGCCAGCAGCTTTTTTAGCGGGAGGGAGACCCAGTACTTC. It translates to CASSFFSGRETQYF.

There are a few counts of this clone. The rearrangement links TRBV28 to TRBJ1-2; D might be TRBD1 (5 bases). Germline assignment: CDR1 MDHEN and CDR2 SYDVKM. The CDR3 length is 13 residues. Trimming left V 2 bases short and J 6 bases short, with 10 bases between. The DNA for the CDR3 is TGTGCCAGCAGTTTACGACAGCTTGATGGCTACACCTTC. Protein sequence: CASSLRQLDGYTF.

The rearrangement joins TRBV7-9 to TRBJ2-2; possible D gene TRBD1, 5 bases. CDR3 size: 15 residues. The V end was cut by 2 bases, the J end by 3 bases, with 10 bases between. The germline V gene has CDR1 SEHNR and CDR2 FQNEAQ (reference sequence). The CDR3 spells CASSLQGMHTGELFF. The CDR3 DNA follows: TGTGCCAGCAGCTTACAGGGTATGCACACCGGGGAGCTGTTTTTT. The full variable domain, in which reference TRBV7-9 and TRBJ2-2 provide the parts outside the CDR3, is DTGVSQNPRHKITKRGQNVTFRCDPISEHNRLYWYRQTLGQGPEFLTYFQNEAQLEKSRLLSDRFSAERPKGSFSTLEIQRTEQGDSAMYLCASSLQGMHTGELFFGEGSRLTVL.

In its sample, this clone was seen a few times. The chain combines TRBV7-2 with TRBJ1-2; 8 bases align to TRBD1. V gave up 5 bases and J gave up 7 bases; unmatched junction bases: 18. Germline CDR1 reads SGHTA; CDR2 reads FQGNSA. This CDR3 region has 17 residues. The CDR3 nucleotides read TGTGCCAGCAGCCGACGACCCCCGGGACAGGAAGGGACTGGCTACACCTTC. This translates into CASSRRPPGQEGTGYTF.

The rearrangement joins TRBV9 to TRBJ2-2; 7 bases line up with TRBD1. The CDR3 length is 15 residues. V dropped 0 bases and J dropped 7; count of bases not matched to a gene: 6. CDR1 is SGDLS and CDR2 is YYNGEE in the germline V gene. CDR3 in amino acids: CASSVAATGIGELFF. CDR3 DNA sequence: TGTGCCAGCAGCGTAGCGGCGACAGGGATCGGGGAGCTGTTTTTT.

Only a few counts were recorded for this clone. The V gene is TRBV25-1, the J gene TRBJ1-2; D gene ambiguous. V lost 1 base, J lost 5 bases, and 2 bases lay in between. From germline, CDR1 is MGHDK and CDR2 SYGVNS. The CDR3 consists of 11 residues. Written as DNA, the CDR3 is TGTGCCAGCAGTGAATCGTATGGCTACACCTTC. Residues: CASSESYGYTF.